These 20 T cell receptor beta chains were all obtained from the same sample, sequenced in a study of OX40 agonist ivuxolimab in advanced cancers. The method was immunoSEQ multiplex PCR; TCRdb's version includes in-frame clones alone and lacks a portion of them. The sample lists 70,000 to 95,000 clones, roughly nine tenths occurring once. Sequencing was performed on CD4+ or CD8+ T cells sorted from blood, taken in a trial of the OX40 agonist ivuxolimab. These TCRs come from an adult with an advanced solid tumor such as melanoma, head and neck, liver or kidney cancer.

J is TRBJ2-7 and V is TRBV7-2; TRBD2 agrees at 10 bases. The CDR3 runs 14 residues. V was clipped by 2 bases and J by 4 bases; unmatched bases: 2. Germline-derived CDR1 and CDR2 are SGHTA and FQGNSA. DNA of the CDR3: TGTGCCAGCAGCTTAACTAGCGGGGCTTACGAGCAGTACTTC. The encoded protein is CASSLTSGAYEQYF.

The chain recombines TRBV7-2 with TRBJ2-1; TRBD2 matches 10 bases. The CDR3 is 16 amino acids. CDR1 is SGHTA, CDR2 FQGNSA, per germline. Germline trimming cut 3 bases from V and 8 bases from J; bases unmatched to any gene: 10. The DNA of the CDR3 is TGTGCCAGCAGCTTCCGCGGAGCGGGAGGGGTGGATGAGCAGTTCTTC. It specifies CASSFRGAGGVDEQFF.

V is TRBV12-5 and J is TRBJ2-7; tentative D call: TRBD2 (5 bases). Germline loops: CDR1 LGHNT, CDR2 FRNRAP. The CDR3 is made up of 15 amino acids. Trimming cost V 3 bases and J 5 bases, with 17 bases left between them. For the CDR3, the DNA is TGTGCTAGTGGTTTCTATGGACTCCCAGTACACGAGCAGTACTTC. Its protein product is CASGFYGLPVHEQYF.

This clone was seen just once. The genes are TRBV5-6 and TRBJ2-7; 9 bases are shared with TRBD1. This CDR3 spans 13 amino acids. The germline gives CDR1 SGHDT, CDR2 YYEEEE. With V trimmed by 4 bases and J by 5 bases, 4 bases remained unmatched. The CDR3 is CASSRDRVHEQYF. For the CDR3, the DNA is TGTGCCAGCAGCCGGGACAGGGTCCACGAGCAGTACTTC.

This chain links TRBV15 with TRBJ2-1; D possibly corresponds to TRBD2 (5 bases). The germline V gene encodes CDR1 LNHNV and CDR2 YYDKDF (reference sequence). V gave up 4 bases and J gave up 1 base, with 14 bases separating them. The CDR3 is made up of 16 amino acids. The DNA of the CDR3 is TGTGCCACCAGCAACCGGGGAAGCCCTTCCTACAATGAGCAGTTCTTC. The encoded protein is CATSNRGSPSYNEQFF.

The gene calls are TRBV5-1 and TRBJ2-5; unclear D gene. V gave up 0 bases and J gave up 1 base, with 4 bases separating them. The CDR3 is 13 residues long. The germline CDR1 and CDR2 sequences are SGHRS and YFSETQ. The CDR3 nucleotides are TGCGCCAGCAGCTTGGACAGCCAAGAGACCCAGTACTTC. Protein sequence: CASSLDSQETQYF. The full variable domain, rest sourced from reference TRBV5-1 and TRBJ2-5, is KAGVTQTPRYLIKTRGQQVTLSCSPISGHRSVSWYQQTPGQGLQFLFEYFSETQRNKGNFPGRFSGRQFSNSRSEMNVSTLELGDSALYLCASSLDSQETQYFGPGTRLLVL.

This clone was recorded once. The CDR3 loop reads CASSWTSGYTGELFF. The CDR3 DNA reads TGTGCCAGCAGCTGGACTAGCGGGTACACCGGGGAGCTGTTTTTT. This chain joins TRBV27 and TRBJ2-2, with 11 bases identical to TRBD2. The germline V gene encodes CDR1 MNHEY and CDR2 SMNVEV (reference sequence). The CDR3 loop spans 15 amino acids. J gave up 3 bases and V 6 bases, and 3 bases lay outside the gene matches.

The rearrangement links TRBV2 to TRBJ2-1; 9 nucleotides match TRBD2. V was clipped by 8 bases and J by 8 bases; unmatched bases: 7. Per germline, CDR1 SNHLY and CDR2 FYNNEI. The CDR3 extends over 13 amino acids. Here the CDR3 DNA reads TGTGCCAGCTATAGCGGGAGTGGCCATGAGCAGTTCTTC. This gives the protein CASYSGSGHEQFF.

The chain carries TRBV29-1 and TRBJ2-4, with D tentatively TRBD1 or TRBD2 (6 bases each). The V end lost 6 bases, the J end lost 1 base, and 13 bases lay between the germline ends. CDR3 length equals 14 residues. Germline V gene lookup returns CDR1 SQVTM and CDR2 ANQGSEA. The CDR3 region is CSVLGGGAKNIQYF. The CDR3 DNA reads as TGCAGCGTCCTTGGAGGGGGTGCCAAAAACATTCAGTACTTC.

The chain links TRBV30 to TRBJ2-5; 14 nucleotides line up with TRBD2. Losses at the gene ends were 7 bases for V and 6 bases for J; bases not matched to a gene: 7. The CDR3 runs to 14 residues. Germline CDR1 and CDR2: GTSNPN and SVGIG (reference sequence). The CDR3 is CASGTSGGEKTQYF. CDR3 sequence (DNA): TGTGCCTCCGGGACTAGCGGGGGAGAAAAGACCCAGTACTTC.

The DNA of the CDR3 is TGTGCCAGCAGCTTGGCGGGAATGTACCAAGAGACCCAGTACTTC. It yields the protein CASSLAGMYQETQYF. The chain joins TRBV7-3 to TRBJ2-5; D is possibly TRBD2 (6 bases). Deletions cut 3 bases from V and 0 bases from J, with 11 bases between. CDR3 length equals 15 residues. From germline, CDR1 is SGHTA and CDR2 FQGTGA.

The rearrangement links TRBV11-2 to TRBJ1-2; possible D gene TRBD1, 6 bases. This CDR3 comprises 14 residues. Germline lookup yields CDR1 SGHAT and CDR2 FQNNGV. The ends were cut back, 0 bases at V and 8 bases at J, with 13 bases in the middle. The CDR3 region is CASSLDIRGGGYTF. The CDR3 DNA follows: TGTGCCAGCAGCTTAGATATCAGGGGAGGAGGCTACACCTTC.

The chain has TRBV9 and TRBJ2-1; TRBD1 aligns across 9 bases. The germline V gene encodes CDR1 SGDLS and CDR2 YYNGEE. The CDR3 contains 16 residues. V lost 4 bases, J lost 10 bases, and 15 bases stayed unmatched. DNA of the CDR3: TGTGCCAGCAGCCAGCTTAACAGGGGGCGCGTCGAGGAGCAGTTCTTC. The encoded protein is CASSQLNRGRVEEQFF.

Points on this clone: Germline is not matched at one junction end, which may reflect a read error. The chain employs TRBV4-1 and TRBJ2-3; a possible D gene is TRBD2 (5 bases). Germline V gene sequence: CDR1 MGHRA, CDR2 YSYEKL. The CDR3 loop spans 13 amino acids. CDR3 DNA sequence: TGCGCCAGCAGCCAAGATCGAGTCGGGGTTAGGGATTTT. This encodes CASSQDRVGVRDF.

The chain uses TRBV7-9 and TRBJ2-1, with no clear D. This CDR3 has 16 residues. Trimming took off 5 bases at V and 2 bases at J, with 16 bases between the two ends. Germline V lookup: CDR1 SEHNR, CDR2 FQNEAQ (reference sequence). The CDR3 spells CASSPPRAETYNEQFF. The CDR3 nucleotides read TGTGCCAGCAGCCCCCCTCGCGCCGAAACCTACAATGAGCAGTTCTTC.

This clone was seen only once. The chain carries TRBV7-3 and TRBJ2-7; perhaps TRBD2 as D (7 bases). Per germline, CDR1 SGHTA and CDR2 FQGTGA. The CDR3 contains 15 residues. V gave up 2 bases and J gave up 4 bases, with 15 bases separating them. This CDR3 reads CASSLGGGSRYEQYF. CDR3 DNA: TGTGCCAGCAGCTTAGGGGGCGGGAGCAGATACGAGCAGTACTTC.

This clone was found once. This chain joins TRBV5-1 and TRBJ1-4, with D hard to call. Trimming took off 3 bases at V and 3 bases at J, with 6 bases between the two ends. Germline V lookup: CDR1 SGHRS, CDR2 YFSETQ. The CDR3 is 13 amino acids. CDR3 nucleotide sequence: TGCGCCAGCAGCTACGGCCCTAATGAAAAACTGTTTTTT. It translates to CASSYGPNEKLFF.

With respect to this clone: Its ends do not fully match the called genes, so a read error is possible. CDR3 protein: CTWTGVGRRNEQFF. The CDR3, as DNA: TGTACCTGGACCGGGGTCGGGAGGCGGAATGAGCAGTTCTTC. The V and J genes are TRBV30 and TRBJ2-1, with 7 bases identical to TRBD2. The CDR3 covers 14 residues. CDR1 and CDR2 (germline): GTSNPN, SVGIG (reference sequence).

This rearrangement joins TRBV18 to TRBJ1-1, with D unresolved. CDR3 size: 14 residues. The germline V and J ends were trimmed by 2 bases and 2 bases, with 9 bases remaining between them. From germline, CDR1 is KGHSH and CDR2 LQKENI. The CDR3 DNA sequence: TGTGCCAGCTCACCAGAACAGTTAAACACTGAAGCTTTCTTT. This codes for CASSPEQLNTEAFF. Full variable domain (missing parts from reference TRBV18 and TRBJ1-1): NAGVMQNPRHLVRRRGQEARLRCSPMKGHSHVYWYRQLPEEGLKFMVYLQKENIIDESGMPKERFSAEFPKEGPSILRIQQVVRGDSAAYFCASSPEQLNTEAFFGQGTRLTVV.

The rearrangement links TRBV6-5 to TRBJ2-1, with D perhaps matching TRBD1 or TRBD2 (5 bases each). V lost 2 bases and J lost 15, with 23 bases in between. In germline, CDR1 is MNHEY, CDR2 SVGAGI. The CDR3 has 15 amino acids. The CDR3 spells CASSYGRGPPVLSFF. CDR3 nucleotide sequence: TGTGCCAGCAGTTACGGTCGGGGCCCGCCTGTGTTGTCGTTCTTC.